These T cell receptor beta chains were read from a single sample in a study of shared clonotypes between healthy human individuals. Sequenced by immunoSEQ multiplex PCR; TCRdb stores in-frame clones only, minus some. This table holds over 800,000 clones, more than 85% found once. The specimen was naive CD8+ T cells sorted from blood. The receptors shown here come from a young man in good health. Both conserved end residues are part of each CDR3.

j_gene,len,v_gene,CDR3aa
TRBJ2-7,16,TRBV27,CASSPISSGGAYEQYF
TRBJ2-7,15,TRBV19,CASSIWRDSSYEQYF
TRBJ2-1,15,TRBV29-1,CSVVGVSGAYNEQFF
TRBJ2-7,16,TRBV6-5,CASSLLSGGSSYEQYF
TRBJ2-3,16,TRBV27,CATSLSTGLDTDTQYF
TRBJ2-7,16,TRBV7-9,CASSPEGEGLGYEQYF
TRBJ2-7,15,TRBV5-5,CASSPVAISSYEQYF
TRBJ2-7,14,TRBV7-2,CASSLWSGNYEQYF
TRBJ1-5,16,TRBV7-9,CASSSNGHPSNHPQHF
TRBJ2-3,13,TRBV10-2,CASSDTSSDTQYF
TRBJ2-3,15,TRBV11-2,CASSLRPGYTDTQYF
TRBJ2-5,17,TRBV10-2,CASSESGVRGGKETQYF
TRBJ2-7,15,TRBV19,CASSPMSTGIYEQYF
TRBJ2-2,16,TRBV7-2,CASSSSRDRVGGELFF
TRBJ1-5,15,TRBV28,CASSLRDRGYQPQHF
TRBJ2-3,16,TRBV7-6,CASSRTLAGYTDTQYF
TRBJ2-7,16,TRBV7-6,CASSFGGAGELYEQYF
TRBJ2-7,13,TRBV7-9,CASSSGSSYEQYF
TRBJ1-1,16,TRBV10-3,CAISEPHTGVDTEAFF
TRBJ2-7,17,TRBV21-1,CASSLRTGGNDSYEQYF